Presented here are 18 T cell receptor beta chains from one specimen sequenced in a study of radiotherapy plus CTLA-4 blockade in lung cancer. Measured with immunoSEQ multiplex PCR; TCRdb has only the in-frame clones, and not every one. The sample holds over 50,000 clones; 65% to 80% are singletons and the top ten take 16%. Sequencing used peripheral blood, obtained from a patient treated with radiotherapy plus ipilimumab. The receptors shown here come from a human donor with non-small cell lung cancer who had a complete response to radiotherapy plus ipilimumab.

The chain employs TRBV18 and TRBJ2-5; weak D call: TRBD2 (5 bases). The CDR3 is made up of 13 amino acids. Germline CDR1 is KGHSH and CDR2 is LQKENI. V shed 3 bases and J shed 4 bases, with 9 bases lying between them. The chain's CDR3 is CASSPGRAETQYF. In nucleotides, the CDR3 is TGTGCCAGCTCACCTGGGCGGGCAGAGACCCAGTACTTC.

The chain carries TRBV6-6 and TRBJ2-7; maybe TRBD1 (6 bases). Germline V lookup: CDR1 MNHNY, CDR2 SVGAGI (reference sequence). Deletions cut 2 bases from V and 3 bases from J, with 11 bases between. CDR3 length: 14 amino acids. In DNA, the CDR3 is TGTGCCAGCAGTTACGGGACACCAGGCTACGAGCAGTACTTC. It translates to CASSYGTPGYEQYF.

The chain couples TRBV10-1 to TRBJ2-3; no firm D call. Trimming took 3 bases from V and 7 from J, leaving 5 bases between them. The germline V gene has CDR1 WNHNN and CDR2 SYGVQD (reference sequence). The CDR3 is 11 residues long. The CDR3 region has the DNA TGCGCCAGCAGTGAAGCTTATACGCAGTATTTT. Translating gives CASSEAYTQYF.

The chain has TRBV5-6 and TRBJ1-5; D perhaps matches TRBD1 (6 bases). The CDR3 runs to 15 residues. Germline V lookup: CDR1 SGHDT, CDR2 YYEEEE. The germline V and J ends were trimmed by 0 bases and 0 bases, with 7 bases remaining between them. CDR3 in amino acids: CASSLGGRSNQPQHF. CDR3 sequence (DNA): TGTGCCAGCAGCTTGGGGGGGCGTAGCAATCAGCCCCAGCATTTT.

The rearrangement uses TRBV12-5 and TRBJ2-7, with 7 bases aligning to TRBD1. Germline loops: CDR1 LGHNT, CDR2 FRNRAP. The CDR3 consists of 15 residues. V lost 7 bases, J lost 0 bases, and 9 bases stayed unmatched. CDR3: CASVPTGRSSYEQYF. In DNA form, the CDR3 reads TGTGCTAGTGTCCCGACAGGGCGAAGCTCCTACGAGCAGTACTTC.

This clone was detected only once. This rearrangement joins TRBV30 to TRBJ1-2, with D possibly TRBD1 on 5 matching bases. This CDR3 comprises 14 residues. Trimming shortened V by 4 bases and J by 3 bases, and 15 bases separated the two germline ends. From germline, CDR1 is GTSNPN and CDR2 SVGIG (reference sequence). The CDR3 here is CAWTVGGRDYGYTF. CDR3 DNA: TGTGCCTGGACGGTCGGGGGAAGGGACTATGGCTACACCTTC. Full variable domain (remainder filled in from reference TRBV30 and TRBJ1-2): SQTIHQWPATLVQPVGSPLSLECTVEGTSNPNLYWYRQAAGRGLQLLFYSVGIGQISSEVPQNLSASRPQDRQFILSSKKLLLSDSGFYLCAWTVGGRDYGYTFGSGTRLTVV.

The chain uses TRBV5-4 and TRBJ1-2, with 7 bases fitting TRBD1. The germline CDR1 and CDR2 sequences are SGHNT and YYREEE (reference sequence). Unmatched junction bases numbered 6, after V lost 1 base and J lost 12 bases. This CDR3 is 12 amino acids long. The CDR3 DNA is TGTGCCAGCAGCTTGAGCGACAGGGCCCACACCTTC. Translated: CASSLSDRAHTF.

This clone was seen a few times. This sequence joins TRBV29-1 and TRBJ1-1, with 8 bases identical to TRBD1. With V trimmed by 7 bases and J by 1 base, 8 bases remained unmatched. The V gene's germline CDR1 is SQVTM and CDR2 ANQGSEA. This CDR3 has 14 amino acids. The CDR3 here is CSAKGGTGNTEAFF. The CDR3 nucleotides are TGCAGCGCCAAGGGCGGGACAGGGAACACTGAAGCTTTCTTT.

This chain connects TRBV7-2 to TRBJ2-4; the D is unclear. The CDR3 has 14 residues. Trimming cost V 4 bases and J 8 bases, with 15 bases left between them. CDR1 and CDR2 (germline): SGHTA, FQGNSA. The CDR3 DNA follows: TGTGCCAGCAGCTCAAATCTATATCCACACATTCAGTACTTC. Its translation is CASSSNLYPHIQYF.

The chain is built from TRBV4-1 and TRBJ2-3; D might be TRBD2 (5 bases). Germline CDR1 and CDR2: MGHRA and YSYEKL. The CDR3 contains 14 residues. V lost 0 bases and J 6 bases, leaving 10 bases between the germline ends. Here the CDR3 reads CASSQERERDTQYF. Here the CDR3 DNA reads TGCGCCAGCAGCCAAGAACGGGAAAGGGATACGCAGTATTTT.

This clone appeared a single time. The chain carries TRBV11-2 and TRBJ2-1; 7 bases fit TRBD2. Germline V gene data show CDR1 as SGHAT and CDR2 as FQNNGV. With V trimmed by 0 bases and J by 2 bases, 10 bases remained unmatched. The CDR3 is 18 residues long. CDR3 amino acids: CASSLDGRREIPYNEQFF. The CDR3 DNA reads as TGTGCCAGCAGCTTAGATGGGCGGCGGGAGATCCCCTACAATGAGCAGTTCTTC.

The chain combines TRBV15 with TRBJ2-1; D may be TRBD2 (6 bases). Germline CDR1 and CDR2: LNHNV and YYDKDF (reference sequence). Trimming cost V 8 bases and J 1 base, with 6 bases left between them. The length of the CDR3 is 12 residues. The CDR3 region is CATRGSYNEQFF. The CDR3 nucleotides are TGTGCCACCCGGGGGTCCTACAATGAGCAGTTCTTC. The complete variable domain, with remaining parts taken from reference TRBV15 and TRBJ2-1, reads DAMVIQNPRYQVTQFGKPVTLSCSQTLNHNVMYWYQQKSSQAPKLLFHYYDKDFNNEADTPDNFQSRRPNTSFCFLDIRSPGLGDTAMYLCATRGSYNEQFFGPGTRLTVL.

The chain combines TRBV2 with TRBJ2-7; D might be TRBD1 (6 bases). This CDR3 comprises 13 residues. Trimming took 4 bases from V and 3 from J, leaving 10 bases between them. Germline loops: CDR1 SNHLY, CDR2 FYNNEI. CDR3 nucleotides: TGTGCCAGCAGTGGACAGGATGACTACGAGCAGTACTTC. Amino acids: CASSGQDDYEQYF. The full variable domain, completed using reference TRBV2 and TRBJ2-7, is EPEVTQTPSHQVTQMGQEVILRCVPISNHLYFYWYRQILGQKVEFLVSFYNNEISEKSEIFDDQFSVERPDGSNFTLKIRSTKLEDSAMYFCASSGQDDYEQYFGPGTRLTVT.

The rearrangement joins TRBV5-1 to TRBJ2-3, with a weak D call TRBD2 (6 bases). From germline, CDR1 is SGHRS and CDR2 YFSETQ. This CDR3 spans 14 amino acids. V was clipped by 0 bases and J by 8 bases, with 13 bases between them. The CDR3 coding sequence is TGCGCCAGCAGCTTGGATAGCGGTAGTGGTACGCAGTATTTT. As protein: CASSLDSGSGTQYF.

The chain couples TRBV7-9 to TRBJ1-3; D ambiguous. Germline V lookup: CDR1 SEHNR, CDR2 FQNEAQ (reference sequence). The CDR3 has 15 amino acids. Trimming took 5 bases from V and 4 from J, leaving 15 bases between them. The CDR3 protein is CASSPPFRVGNTIYF. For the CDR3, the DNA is TGTGCCAGCAGCCCCCCCTTCCGGGTCGGAAACACCATATATTTT.

The CDR3 nucleotides are TGTGCCAGCAGTTACGGGGACAGGGGGAAGGGGGAGACCCAGTACTTC. Protein: CASSYGDRGKGETQYF. The V gene is TRBV6-5, the J gene TRBJ2-5, with 11 bases aligning to TRBD1. Trimming at V came to 2 bases and at J to 5 bases, leaving 7 bases not matched to a gene. The CDR3 covers 16 residues. The germline CDR1 and CDR2 sequences are MNHEY and SVGAGI.

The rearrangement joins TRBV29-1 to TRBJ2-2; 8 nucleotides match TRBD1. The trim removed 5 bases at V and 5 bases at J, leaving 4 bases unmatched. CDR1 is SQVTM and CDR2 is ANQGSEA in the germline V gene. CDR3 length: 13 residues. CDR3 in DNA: TGCAGCGTTAGGACAGGGACAACCGGGGAGCTGTTTTTT. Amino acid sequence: CSVRTGTTGELFF.

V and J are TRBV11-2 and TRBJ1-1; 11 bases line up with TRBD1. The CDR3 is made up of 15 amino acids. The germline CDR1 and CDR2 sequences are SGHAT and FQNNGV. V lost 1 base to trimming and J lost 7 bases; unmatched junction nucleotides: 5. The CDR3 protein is CASSLAGQGAGEAFF. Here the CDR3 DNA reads TGTGCCAGCAGCTTAGCCGGACAGGGGGCGGGTGAAGCTTTCTTT.